The rows below give T cell receptor beta chains drawn from one sample of a study of T-cell memory formation after mild COVID-19. One entry per CDR3 protein results from TCRdb running MiXCR on the 5' RACE reads. In the table there are a few hundred thousand distinct CDR3 sequences, 16% of which are singletons. The sample comprised PBMCs or a T cell subset sorted from them (not recorded which). These TCRs come from a young man who had mild COVID-19 (a few samples of this study predate the infection). Cell type and time point are not known. Both conserved end residues are part of each CDR3. The D gene is left open where the match is weak. Some rows mark clone size as missing; the rest say once, few, many or name a class of expanded clone.

>.|few|TRBJ1-3|TRBV5-1
TGCGCCAGCAGCTTGGACACTAGCTCTGGAAACACCATATATTTT
CASSLDTSSGNTIYF
>TRBD1|.|TRBJ2-2|TRBV12-3/TRBV12-4
TGTGCCAGCAGCCGGGACAGGGAGTTCGGGGAGCTGTTTTTT
CASSRDREFGELFF
>.|.|TRBJ2-5|TRBV20-1
TGCAGTGCTGCCCCGGGTGGGGAGACCCAGTACTTC
CSAAPGGETQYF
>.|.|TRBJ1-4|TRBV7-9
TGTGCCAGCAGCCTACGACCCACATACGTTTCGAATGAAAAACTGTTTTTT
CASSLRPTYVSNEKLFF
>TRBD2|.|TRBJ2-3|TRBV20-1
TGCAGCGCTCGCGTGGGGGGGTCAGATACGCAGTATTTT
CSARVGGSDTQYF
>.|few|TRBJ2-2|TRBV4-2
TGTGCCAGCAGCCAAGGCTGGTCCGGGGAGCTGTTTTTT
CASSQGWSGELFF
>.|few|TRBJ1-6|TRBV5-4
TGTGCCAGCAGCGAACCGGGGCAGGGAGATTATAATTCACCCCTCCACTTT
CASSEPGQGDYNSPLHF
>.|few|TRBJ2-1|TRBV7-2
TGTGCCGGAGCGACCTCCTACAATGAGCAGTTCTTC
CAGATSYNEQFF
>.|many|TRBJ1-1|TRBV12-3/TRBV12-4
TGTGCCACCCAAACAGGAATTGAAGCTTTCTTT
CATQTGIEAFF
>TRBD1|few|TRBJ2-3|TRBV7-2
TGTGCCAGCAGCAACTCAGGGGGCGCTCGCTTCGATACGCAGTATTTT
CASSNSGGARFDTQYF